This entry concerns a single TCR beta chain. This entry comes from a study of beta chain features in type 1 diabetes. Isolated RNA was reverse transcribed in full, so expressed TCRB transcripts were sequenced. The assay was immunoSEQ multiplex PCR, and TCRdb's table has in-frame clones only and misses some. The sample gives around 300,000 clones, 8% of which show up once; approximately 0.99% is in the top ten. CDR1 is SGHTA and CDR2 is FQGNSA in the germline V gene. The V gene lost 3 bases and the J gene lost 4 bases, with 7 bases spanning the gap. The CDR3 runs to 13 residues. The sequence was collected from a woman aged 18-29 years in good health. The V and J genes are TRBV7-2 and TRBJ1-5; D is possibly TRBD1 (5 bases). Material: central memory CD4+ T cells from blood. The CDR3 loop reads CASSFQGNQPQHF. CDR3 nucleotides: TGTGCCAGCAGCTTTCAGGGAAATCAGCCCCAGCATTTT.